The clone carrying this T cell receptor beta chain was seen just once. These data belong to a study of shared clonotypes between healthy human individuals. The data were produced by immunoSEQ multiplex PCR, yet TCRdb's version contains in-frame clones alone and is incomplete. Among about 1.1 million clones, roughly 80% were seen once, and the ten largest hold 0.89%. This sequence was found in a man aged 18 to 35 in good health. Some clones in this sample may be carry-over from other donors' samples. Sequencing was done on a sample of memory CD4+ T cells from PBMCs. Stated subset: CD45RA-negative fraction.

In DNA, the CDR3 is TGTGCCACCAGCAGACCCGGAGCGGGAGGGCCCACGGGGGCCAACGTCCTGACTTTC. Its translation: CATSRPGAGGPTGANVLTF. This chain connects TRBV15 to TRBJ2-6, with TRBD2 matching 10 bases. The length of the CDR3 is 19 residues. After removal of 2 bases from V and 4 bases from J, the junction contained 11 bases not matched to a gene. In germline, CDR1 is LNHNV, CDR2 YYDKDF (reference sequence).